Below are 2 T cell receptor beta chains sequenced from a single sample in a study of cytomegalovirus exposure and HLA in healthy donors. Here immunoSEQ multiplex PCR was the method, and the copy in TCRdb shows in-frame clones only, minus some. The repertoire holds tens of thousands of clones, with 90% to 95% as singletons. Input material: PBMCs. These receptors were taken from a woman between 25 and 40 years old in good health and CMV-seronegative.

This chain uses TRBV4-2 with TRBJ1-2, with TRBD1 matching over 9 bases. Germline V gene sequence: CDR1 LGHNA, CDR2 YNFKEQ. The CDR3 spans 16 residues. With V trimmed by 4 bases and J by 3 bases, 9 bases remained unmatched. The CDR3 coding sequence is TGTGCCAGCAGCCGCTTAGAGGGACAGGGTGACTATGGCTACACCTTC. Protein sequence: CASSRLEGQGDYGYTF.

The genes are TRBV7-6 and TRBJ2-2, with a possible D match to TRBD1 (5 bases). This CDR3 spans 14 amino acids. CDR1 and CDR2 from the germline V gene are SGHVS and FNYEAQ. Trimming shortened V by 8 bases and J by 5 bases, and 15 bases separated the two germline ends. CDR3 in DNA: TGTGCCAGCTCAAGGGGCCCGATTACCGGGGAGCTGTTTTTT. Translated: CASSRGPITGELFF.